This T cell receptor (beta chain) was obtained from a study of OX40 agonist ivuxolimab in advanced cancers. Whole-study context: Given to patients was ivuxolimab, an agonistic anti-OX40 (CD134) antibody.

Findings and caveats of the study: On average, CD8+ T cells showed a greater number of expanded clones than CD4+. Some nonresponders additionally presented with little normalized T-cell clonal expansion.

Sequencing was performed with immunoSEQ multiplex PCR; in TCRdb, only in-frame clones are kept and a portion is missing. The table records 70,000 to 80,000 clones, 81% of them present only once. As for this clone: What it binds is unknown.

Trimming shortened V by 5 bases and J by 6 bases, and 18 bases separated the two germline ends. Germline V gene sequence: CDR1 SQVTM, CDR2 ANQGSEA. The CDR3 has 14 amino acids. The chain recombines TRBV29-1 with TRBJ2-3; tentative D call: TRBD1 (6 bases). The sample here was CD4+ or CD8+ T cells sorted from blood, taken in a trial of the OX40 agonist ivuxolimab. The source of this sequence is an adult with an advanced solid tumor such as melanoma, head and neck, liver or kidney cancer. The CDR3 DNA sequence: TGCAGCGTTACAGGTGGCCGGGACATCGATACGCAGTATTTT. It encodes CSVTGGRDIDTQYF.